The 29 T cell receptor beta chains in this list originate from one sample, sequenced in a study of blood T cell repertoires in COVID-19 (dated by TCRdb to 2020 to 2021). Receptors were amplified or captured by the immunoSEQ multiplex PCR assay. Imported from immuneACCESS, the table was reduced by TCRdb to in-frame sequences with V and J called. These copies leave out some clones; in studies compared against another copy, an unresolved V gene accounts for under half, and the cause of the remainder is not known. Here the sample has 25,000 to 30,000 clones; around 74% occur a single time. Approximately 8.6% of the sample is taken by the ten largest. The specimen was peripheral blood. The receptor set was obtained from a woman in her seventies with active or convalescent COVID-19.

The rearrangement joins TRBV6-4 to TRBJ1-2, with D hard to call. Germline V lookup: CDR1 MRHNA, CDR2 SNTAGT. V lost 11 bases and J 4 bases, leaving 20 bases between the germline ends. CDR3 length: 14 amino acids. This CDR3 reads CAAYPRTSSYGYTF. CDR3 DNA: TGTGCCGCCTATCCCCGAACGTCATCCTATGGCTACACCTTC.

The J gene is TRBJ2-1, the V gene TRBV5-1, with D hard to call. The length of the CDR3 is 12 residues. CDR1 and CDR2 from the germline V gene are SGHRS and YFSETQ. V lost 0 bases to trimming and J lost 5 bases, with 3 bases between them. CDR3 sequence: CASSLADNEQFF. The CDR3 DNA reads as TGCGCCAGCAGCTTGGCCGACAATGAGCAGTTCTTC.

The DNA of the CDR3 is TGCAGCGTATTACAGGGCGGTTGGGGCACTGAAGCTTTCTTT. Protein: CSVLQGGWGTEAFF. The rearrangement uses TRBV29-1 and TRBJ1-1; tentatively, D is TRBD1 (6 bases). This CDR3 is built from 14 residues. Germline CDR1 and CDR2: SQVTM and ANQGSEA. V dropped 6 bases and J dropped 4 bases, with 18 bases sitting between them.

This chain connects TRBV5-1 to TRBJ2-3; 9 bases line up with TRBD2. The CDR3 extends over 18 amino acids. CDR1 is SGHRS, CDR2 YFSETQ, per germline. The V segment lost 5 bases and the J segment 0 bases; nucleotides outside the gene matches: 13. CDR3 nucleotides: TGCGCCAGCAGGCGTGCACCTAGCGGGGAGACTAGCACAGATACGCAGTATTTT. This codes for CASRRAPSGETSTDTQYF.

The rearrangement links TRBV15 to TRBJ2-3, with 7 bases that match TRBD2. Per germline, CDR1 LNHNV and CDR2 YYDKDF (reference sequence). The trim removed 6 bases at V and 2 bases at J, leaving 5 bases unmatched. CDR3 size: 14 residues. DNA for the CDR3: TGTGCCACCAGAGAAGGGACTACCACAGATACGCAGTATTTT. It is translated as CATREGTTTDTQYF.

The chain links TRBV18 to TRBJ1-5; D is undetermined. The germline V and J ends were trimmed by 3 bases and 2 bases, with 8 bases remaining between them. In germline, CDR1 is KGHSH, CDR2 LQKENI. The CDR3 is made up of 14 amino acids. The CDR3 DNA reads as TGTGCCAGCTCACCCCAGGAAGGCAATCAGCCCCAGCATTTT. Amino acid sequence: CASSPQEGNQPQHF.

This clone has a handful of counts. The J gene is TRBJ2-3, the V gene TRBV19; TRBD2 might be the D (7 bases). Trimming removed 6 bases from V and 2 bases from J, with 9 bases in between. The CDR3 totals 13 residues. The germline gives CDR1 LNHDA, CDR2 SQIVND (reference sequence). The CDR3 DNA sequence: TGTGCCAGTAGCGGGGGGCACACAGATACGCAGTATTTT. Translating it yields CASSGGHTDTQYF.

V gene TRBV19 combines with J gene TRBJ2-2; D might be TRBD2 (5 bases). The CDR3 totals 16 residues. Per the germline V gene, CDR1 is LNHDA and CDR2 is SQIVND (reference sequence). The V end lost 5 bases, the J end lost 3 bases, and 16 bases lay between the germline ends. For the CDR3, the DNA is TGTGCCAGTAGTCGGGAAGACGGAGGATACACCGGGGAGCTGTTTTTT. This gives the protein CASSREDGGYTGELFF.

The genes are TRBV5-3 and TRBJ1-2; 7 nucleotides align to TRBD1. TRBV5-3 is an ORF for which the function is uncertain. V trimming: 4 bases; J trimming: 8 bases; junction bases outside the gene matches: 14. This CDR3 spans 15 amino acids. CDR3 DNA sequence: TGTGCCAGAAGCGACCCCTCCGGGACAGTATCCGGCTACACCTTC. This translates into CARSDPSGTVSGYTF.

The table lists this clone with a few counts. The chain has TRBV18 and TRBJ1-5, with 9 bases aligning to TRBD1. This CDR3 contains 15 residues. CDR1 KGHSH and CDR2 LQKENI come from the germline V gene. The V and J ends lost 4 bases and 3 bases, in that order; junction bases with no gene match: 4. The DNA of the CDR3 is TGTGCCAGCTCACTGGGACAGGGCGACAATCAGCCCCAGCATTTT. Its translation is CASSLGQGDNQPQHF.

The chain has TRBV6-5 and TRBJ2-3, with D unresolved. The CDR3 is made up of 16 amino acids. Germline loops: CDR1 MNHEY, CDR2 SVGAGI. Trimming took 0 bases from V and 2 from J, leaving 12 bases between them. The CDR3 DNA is TGTGCCAGCAGTTACTCGCCAGGATACTCCACAGATACGCAGTATTTT. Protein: CASSYSPGYSTDTQYF.

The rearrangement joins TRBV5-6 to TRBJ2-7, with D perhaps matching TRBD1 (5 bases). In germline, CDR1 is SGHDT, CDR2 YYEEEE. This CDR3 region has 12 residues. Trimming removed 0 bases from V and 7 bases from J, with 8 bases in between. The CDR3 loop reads CASSLAKGEQYF. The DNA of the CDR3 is TGTGCCAGCAGCTTGGCCAAGGGGGAGCAGTACTTC.

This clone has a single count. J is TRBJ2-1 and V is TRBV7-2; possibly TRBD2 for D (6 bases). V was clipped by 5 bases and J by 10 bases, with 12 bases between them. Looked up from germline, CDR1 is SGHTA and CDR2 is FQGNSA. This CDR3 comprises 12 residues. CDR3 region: CASSPSGVEQFF. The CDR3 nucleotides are TGTGCCAGCAGCCCGTCGGGGGTAGAGCAGTTCTTC.

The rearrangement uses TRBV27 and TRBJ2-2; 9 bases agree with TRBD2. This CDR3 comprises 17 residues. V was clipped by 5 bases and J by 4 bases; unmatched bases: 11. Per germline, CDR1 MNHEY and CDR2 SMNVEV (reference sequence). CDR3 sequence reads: CASSKSSGVGGTGELFF. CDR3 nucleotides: TGTGCCAGCAGTAAATCTAGCGGGGTGGGCGGCACCGGGGAGCTGTTTTTT.

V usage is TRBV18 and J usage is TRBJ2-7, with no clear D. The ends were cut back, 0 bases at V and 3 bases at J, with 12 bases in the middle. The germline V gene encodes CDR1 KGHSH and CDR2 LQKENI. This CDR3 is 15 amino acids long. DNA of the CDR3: TGTGCCAGCTCACCACCGAGTTTATCGTTCTACGAGCAGTACTTC. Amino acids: CASSPPSLSFYEQYF.

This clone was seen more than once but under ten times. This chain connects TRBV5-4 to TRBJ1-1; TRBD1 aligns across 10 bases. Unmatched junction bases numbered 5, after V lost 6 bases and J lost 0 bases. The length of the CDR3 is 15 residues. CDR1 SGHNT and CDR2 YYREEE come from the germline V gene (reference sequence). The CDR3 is CASKGQGFLNTEAFF. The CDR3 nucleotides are TGTGCCAGCAAGGGACAGGGGTTTTTGAACACTGAAGCTTTCTTT.

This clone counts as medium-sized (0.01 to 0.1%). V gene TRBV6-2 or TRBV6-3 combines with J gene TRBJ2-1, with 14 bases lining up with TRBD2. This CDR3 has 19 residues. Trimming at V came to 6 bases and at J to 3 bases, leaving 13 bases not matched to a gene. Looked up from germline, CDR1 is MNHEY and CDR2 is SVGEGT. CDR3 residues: CASSRTGTSGSIFYNEQFF. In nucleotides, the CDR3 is TGTGCCAGCAGCCGCACCGGGACTAGCGGGAGTATTTTCTACAATGAGCAGTTCTTC.

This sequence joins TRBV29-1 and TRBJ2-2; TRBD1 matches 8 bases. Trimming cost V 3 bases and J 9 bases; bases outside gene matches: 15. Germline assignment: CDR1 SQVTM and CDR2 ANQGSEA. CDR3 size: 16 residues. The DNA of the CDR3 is TGCAGCGTTGAGTTTGCAGGACAGGGTGTTAGACGGGAGCTGTTTTTT. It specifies CSVEFAGQGVRRELFF.

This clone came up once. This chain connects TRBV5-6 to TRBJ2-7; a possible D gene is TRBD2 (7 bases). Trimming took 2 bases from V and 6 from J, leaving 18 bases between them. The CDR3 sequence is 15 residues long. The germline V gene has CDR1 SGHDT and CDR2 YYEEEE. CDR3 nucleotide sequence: TGTGCCAGCAGCTTTGTAAGGGGGGGGTTCCCCGAGCAGTACTTC. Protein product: CASSFVRGGFPEQYF.

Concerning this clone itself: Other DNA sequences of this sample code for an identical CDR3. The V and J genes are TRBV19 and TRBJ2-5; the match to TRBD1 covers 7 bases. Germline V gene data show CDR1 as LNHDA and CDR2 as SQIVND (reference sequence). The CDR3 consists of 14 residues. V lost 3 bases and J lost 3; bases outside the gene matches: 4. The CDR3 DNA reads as TGTGCCAGTAGTATCGGGCAGGGGGAAGAGACCCAGTACTTC. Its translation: CASSIGQGEETQYF.

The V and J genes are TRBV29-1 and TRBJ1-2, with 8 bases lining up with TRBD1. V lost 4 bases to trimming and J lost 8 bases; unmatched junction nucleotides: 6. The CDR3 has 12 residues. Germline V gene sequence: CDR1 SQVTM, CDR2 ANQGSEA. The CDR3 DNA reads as TGCAGCGTTGCCCAGGGGGCGTGGGGCTACACCTTC. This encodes CSVAQGAWGYTF.

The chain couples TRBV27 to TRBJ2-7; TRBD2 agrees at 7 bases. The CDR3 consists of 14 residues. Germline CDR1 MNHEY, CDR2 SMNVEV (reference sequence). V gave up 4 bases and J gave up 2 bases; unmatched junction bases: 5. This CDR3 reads CASSSGLPPYEQYF. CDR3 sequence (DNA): TGTGCCAGCAGTTCGGGACTACCACCCTACGAGCAGTACTTC.

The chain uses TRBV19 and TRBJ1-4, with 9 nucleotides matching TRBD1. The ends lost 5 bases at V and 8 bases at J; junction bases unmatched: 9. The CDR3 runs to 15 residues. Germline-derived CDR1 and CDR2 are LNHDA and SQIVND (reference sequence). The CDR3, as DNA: TGTGCCAGTAGTGGGACAGGGTGGGGAATCGAAAAACTGTTTTTT. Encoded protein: CASSGTGWGIEKLFF.

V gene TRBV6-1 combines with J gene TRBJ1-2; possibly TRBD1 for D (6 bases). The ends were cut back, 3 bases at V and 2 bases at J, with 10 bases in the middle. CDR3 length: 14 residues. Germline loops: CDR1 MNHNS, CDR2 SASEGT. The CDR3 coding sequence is TGTGCCAGCAGTGACCATACAGGGAACTATGGCTACACCTTC. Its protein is CASSDHTGNYGYTF.

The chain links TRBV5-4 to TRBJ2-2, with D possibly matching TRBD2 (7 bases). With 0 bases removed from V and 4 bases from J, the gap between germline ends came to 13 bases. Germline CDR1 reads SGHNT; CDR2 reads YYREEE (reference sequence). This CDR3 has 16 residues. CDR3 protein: CASSLVGGGLTGELFF. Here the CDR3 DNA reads TGTGCCAGCAGCTTGGTAGGGGGAGGGCTCACCGGGGAGCTGTTTTTT. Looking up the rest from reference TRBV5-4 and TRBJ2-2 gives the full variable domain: ETGVTQSPTHLIKTRGQQVTLRCSSQSGHNTVSWYQQALGQGPQFIFQYYREEENGRGNFPPRFSGLQFPNYSSELNVNALELDDSALYLCASSLVGGGLTGELFFGEGSRLTVL.

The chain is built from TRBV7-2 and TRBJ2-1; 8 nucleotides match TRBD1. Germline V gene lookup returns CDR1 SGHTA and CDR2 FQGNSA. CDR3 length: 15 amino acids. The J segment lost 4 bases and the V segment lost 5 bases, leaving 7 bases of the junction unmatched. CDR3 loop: CASSPGQGGYNEQFF. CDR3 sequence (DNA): TGTGCCAGCAGCCCTGGACAGGGTGGGTACAATGAGCAGTTCTTC.

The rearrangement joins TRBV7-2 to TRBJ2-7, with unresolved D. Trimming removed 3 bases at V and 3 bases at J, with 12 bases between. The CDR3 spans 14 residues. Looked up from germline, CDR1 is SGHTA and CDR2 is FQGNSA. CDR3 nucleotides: TGTGCCAGCAGCTTTAGTCCAGGTCTCTACGAGCAGTACTTC. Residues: CASSFSPGLYEQYF.

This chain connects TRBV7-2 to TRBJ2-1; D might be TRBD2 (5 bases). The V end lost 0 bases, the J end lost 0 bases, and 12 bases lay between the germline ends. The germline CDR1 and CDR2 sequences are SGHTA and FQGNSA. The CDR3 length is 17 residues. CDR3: CASSLATLASSYNEQFF. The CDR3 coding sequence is TGTGCCAGCAGCTTAGCTACCCTAGCAAGCTCCTACAATGAGCAGTTCTTC.

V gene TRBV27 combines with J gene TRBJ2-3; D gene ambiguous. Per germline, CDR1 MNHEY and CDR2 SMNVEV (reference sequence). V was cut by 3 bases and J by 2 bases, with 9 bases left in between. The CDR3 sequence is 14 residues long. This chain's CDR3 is CASSLGEYTDTQYF. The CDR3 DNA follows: TGTGCCAGCAGTTTGGGCGAATACACAGATACGCAGTATTTT.